This T cell receptor (beta chain) was found in a study of blood T cell repertoires in COVID-19. On the study more broadly: Acute and convalescent COVID-19 specimens originated in the United States, Italy and Spain. Nucleic acid was either cDNA or gDNA, and it came from T cells, B-cell-depleted T cells, or PBMCs.

The protocol was immunoSEQ multiplex PCR, while the TCRdb copy is restricted to in-frame clones and leaves out a portion. The sample has about 220,000 clones, more than 65% seen once. Germline CDR1 and CDR2: MNHEY and SVGAGI. The CDR3 loop spans 14 amino acids. V gave up 7 bases and J gave up 1 base, with 13 bases separating them. The sequence was obtained from a woman at least 80 years old with acute or convalescent COVID-19. V and J are TRBV6-5 and TRBJ2-5; a possible D gene is TRBD2 (6 bases). Source material: peripheral blood. The DNA for the CDR3 is TGTGCCAGCACCGATGGAGGGCCCCAAGAGACCCAGTACTTC. It specifies CASTDGGPQETQYF.